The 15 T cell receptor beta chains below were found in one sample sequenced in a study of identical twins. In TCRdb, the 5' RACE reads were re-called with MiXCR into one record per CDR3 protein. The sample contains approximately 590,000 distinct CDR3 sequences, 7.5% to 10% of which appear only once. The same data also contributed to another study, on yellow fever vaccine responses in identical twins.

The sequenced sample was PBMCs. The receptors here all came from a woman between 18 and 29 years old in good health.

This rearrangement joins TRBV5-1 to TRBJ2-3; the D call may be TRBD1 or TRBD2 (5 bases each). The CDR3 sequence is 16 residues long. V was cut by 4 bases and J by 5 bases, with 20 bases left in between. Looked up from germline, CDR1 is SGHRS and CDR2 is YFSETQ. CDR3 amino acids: CASSPLTGGILDTQYF. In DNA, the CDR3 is TGCGCCAGCAGCCCCTTGACTGGGGGTATATTAGATACGCAGTATTTT.

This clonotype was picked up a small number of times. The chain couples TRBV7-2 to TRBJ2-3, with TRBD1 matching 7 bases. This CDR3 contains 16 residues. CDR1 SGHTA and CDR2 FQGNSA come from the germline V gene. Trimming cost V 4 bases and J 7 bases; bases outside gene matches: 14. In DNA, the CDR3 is TGTGCCAGCAGCTCCCGTCCGGACAGGTCATACTATACGCAGTATTTT. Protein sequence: CASSSRPDRSYYTQYF. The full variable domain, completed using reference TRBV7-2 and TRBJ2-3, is GAGVSQSPSNKVTEKGKDVELRCDPISGHTALYWYRQSLGQGLEFLIYFQGNSAPDKSGLPSDRFSAERTGGSVSTLTIQRTQQEDSAVYLCASSSRPDRSYYTQYFGPGTRLTVL.

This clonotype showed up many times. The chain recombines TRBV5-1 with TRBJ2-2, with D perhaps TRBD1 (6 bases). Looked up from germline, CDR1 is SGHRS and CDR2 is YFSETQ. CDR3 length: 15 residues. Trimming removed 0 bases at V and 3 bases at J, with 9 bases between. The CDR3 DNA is TGCGCCAGCAGCTTGGGGACAGTCGACACCGGGGAGCTGTTTTTT. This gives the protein CASSLGTVDTGELFF. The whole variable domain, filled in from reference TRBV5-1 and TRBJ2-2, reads KAGVTQTPRYLIKTRGQQVTLSCSPISGHRSVSWYQQTPGQGLQFLFEYFSETQRNKGNFPGRFSGRQFSNSRSEMNVSTLELGDSALYLCASSLGTVDTGELFFGEGSRLTVL.

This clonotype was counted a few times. DNA for the CDR3: TGTGCCATCAGGAGGAGTGAGGGAACTAACTATGGCTACACCTTC. Its translation: CAIRRSEGTNYGYTF. The J gene is TRBJ1-2, the V gene TRBV10-3, with D unclear. The CDR3 length is 15 residues. Germline V gene lookup returns CDR1 ENHRY and CDR2 SYGVKD. The germline V and J ends were trimmed by 6 bases and 0 bases, with 14 bases remaining between them.

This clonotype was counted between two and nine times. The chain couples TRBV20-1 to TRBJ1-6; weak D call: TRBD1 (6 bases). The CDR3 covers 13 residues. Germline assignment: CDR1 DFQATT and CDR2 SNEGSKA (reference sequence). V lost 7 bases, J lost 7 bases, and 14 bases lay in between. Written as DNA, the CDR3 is TGCAGTGGGGTGAAGGGGGTGAATTCACCCCTCCACTTT. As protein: CSGVKGVNSPLHF.

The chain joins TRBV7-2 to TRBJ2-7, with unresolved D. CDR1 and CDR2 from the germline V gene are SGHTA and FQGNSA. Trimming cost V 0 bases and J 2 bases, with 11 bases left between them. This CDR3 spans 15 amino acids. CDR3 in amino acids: CASSLAPLGTYEQYF. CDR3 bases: TGTGCCAGCAGCTTAGCGCCGTTGGGAACCTACGAGCAGTACTTC.

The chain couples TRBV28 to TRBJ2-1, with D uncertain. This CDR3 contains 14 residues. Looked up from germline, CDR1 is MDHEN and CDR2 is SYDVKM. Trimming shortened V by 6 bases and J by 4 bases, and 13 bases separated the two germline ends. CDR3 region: CASSAIGRYNEQFF. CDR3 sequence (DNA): TGTGCCAGCAGCGCGATAGGGCGGTACAATGAGCAGTTCTTC.

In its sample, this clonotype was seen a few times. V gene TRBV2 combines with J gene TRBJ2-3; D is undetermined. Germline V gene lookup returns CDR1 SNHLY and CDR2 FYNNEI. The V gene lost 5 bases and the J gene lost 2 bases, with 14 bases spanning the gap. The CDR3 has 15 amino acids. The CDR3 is CASSPPRMATDTQYF. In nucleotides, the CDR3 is TGTGCCAGCAGTCCTCCTCGTATGGCCACAGATACGCAGTATTTT.

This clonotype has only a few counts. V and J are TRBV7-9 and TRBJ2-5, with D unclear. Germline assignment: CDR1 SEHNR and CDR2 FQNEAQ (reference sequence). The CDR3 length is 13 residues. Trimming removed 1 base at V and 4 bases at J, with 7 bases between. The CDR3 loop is CASSLDIGETQYF. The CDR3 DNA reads TGTGCCAGCAGCTTAGATATTGGAGAGACCCAGTACTTC.

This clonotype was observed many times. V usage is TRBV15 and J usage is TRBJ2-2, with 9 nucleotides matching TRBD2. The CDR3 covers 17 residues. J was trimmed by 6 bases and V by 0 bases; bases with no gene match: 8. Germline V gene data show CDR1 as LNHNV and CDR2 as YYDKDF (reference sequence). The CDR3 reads CATSRDWLSGSSGELFF. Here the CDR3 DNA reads TGTGCCACCAGCAGAGATTGGCTTAGCGGGAGCTCCGGGGAGCTGTTTTTT.

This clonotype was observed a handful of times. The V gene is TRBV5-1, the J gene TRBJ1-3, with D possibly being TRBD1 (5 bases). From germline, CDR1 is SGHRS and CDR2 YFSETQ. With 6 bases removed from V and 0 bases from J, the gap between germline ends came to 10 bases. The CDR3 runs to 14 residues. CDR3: CASTQGVSGNTIYF. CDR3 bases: TGCGCCAGCACACAAGGGGTCTCTGGAAACACCATATATTTT.

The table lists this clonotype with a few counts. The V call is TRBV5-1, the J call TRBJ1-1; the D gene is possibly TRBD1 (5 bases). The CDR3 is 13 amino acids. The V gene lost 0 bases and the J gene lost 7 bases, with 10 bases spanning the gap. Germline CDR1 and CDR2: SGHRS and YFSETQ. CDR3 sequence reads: CASSLGVQGEAFF. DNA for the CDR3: TGCGCCAGCAGCTTGGGGGTGCAGGGTGAAGCTTTCTTT.

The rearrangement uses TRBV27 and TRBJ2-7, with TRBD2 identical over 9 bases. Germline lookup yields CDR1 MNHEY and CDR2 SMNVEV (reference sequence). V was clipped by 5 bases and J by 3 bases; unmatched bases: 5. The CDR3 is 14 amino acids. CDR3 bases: TGTGCCAGCAGTCCTAGCGGGATTCACTACGAGCAGTACTTC. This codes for CASSPSGIHYEQYF.

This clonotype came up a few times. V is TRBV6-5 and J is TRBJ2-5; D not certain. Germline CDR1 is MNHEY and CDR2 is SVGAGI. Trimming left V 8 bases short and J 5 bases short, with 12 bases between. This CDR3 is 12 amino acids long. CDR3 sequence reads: CASGEIRETQYF. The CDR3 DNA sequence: TGTGCCAGCGGAGAGATCCGGGAGACCCAGTACTTC.

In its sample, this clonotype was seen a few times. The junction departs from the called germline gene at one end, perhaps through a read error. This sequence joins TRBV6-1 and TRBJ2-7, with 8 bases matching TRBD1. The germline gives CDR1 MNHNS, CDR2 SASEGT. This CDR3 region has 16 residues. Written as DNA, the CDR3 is TGTGCCAGCAGAGAAGGGGGTCGGACAGGGTCCTACGAGCAGTACTTC. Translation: CASREGGRTGSYEQYF.